One sample yielded the 3 T cell receptor beta chains listed below, sequenced in a study of T-cell memory formation after mild COVID-19. TCRdb reprocessed the 5' RACE reads via MiXCR and lists one record per CDR3 protein. Of approximately 150,000 distinct CDR3 sequences in the sample, over 10% were seen once. The sequenced sample was PBMCs or a T cell subset sorted from them (not recorded which). These receptors originate from a man between 18 and 35 years old who had mild COVID-19 (a few samples of this study predate the infection). Cell type and time point are not known.

The chain employs TRBV3-1 and TRBJ1-1; TRBD1 might be the D (5 bases). Trimming left V 5 bases short and J 10 bases short, with 14 bases between. Looked up from germline, CDR1 is LGHDT and CDR2 is YNNKEL (reference sequence). The CDR3 is 12 amino acids. CDR3 sequence: CASSEQQGSAFF. The CDR3 coding sequence is TGTGCCAGCAGCGAACAGCAGGGATCAGCTTTCTTT.

A few counts support this clonotype. The rearrangement uses TRBV7-2 and TRBJ2-3; D may be TRBD2 (6 bases). There are 16 residues in the CDR3. Germline V CDR1 and CDR2: SGHTA, FQGNSA. Trimming stripped 8 bases from V and 6 bases from J, with 24 bases between. DNA of the CDR3: TGTGCCAGCGCCAGGTCCGGGGGTGGGGTTCGGGATACGCAGTATTTT. This codes for CASARSGGGVRDTQYF. Full variable domain (remainder filled in from reference TRBV7-2 and TRBJ2-3): GAGVSQSPSNKVTEKGKDVELRCDPISGHTALYWYRQSLGQGLEFLIYFQGNSAPDKSGLPSDRFSAERTGGSVSTLTIQRTQQEDSAVYLCASARSGGGVRDTQYFGPGTRLTVL.

This clonotype was seen at least ten times. The chain is built from TRBV6-2 or TRBV6-3 and TRBJ2-2; the D is unclear. This CDR3 comprises 14 residues. The germline V gene encodes CDR1 MNHEY and CDR2 SVGEGT. V was pared by 2 bases and J by 8 bases, with 12 bases between. This CDR3 is CASSYVARRGELFF. CDR3 nucleotides: TGTGCCAGCAGTTACGTGGCCCGCAGAGGGGAGCTGTTTTTT.